Each of the 19 T cell receptor beta chains below was sequenced from the same sample in a study of T cells in Graves' hyperthyroidism and ophthalmopathy. Amplified regions were TCR beta CDR3 sequences from RNA transcripts. Initially, a first-round RT-PCR of the TCR CDR3 employed the HTBI primer set. MiXCR, run by TCRdb on the multiplex PCR reads, gives a single entry per CDR3 protein. Of about 52,000 distinct CDR3 sequences listed, less than 50% were seen once; the top ten hold about 9.8%. Sequences were obtained from blood. Receptors originate from a woman between 45 and 60 years old with Graves' ophthalmopathy.

This chain uses TRBV7-3 with TRBJ2-2; D ambiguous. The ends were cut back, 0 bases at V and 8 bases at J, with 10 bases in the middle. The germline gives CDR1 SGHTA, CDR2 FQGTGA. The CDR3 totals 14 residues. The CDR3 DNA reads as TGTGCCAGCAGCTTAACTTTGGCCAGGGGGGAGCTGTTTTTT. Translating gives CASSLTLARGELFF.

J is TRBJ2-3 and V is TRBV10-1, with D perhaps matching TRBD2 (7 bases). The CDR3 is made up of 14 amino acids. The germline V and J ends were trimmed by 4 bases and 4 bases, with 12 bases remaining between them. Per germline, CDR1 WNHNN and CDR2 SYGVQD (reference sequence). For the CDR3, the DNA is TGCGCCAGCAGTGGGGAGGGGGATTCAGATACGCAGTATTTT. The encoded protein is CASSGEGDSDTQYF.

This chain links TRBV7-8 with TRBJ1-6; D call uncertain. The germline gives CDR1 SGHVS, CDR2 FQNEAQ. This CDR3 has 13 residues. Trimming cost V 1 base and J 3 bases, with 1 base left between them. The CDR3 protein is CASSLGYNSPLHF. The CDR3 coding sequence is TGTGCCAGCAGCTTAGGCTATAATTCACCCCTCCACTTT. Full variable domain (remainder filled in from reference TRBV7-8 and TRBJ1-6): GAGVSQSPRYKVAKRGQDVALRCDPISGHVSLFWYQQALGQGPEFLTYFQNEAQLDKSGLPSDRFFAERPEGSVSTLKIQRTQQEDSAVYLCASSLGYNSPLHFGNGTRLTVT.

This clonotype was counted at least ten times. J is TRBJ2-7 and V is TRBV25-1; 7 positions match TRBD2. J gave up 4 bases and V 8 bases, and 2 bases lay outside the gene matches. The CDR3 length is 11 residues. In germline, CDR1 is MGHDK, CDR2 SYGVNS. The CDR3 loop reads CASGREYEQYF. In DNA form, the CDR3 reads TGTGCCAGCGGGAGGGAATACGAGCAGTACTTC.

V is TRBV9 and J is TRBJ2-2; the match to TRBD2 covers 10 bases. V lost 4 bases, J lost 3 bases, and 6 bases stayed unmatched. This CDR3 has 16 residues. Per the germline V gene, CDR1 is SGDLS and CDR2 is YYNGEE. CDR3 bases: TGTGCCAGCAGCACACCCGGGACTAGCGACACCGGGGAGCTGTTTTTT. It translates to CASSTPGTSDTGELFF.

By sample share, this clonotype is medium-sized (0.01 to 0.1%). The V gene is TRBV10-3, the J gene TRBJ2-7; no firm D call. CDR1 ENHRY and CDR2 SYGVKD come from the germline V gene. Trimming removed 11 bases at V and 1 base at J, with 9 bases between. This CDR3 is built from 11 residues. CDR3 sequence: CALDGSYEQYF. The CDR3 nucleotides are TGTGCCCTCGACGGTTCCTACGAGCAGTACTTC.

For this clonotype: A junction boundary mismatches the germline segment, possibly from a read error. The V call is TRBV7-2, the J call TRBJ2-4; D may match TRBD1 or TRBD2 (5 bases each). Germline V gene lookup returns CDR1 SGHTA and CDR2 FQGNSA. This CDR3 spans 12 amino acids. The DNA for the CDR3 is TGCGTCAGCAGCTTGGCTGGGACCATACAGTACTTC. Its protein is CVSSLAGTIQYF.

The table lists this clonotype with many counts. This chain links TRBV14 with TRBJ1-4; D is unresolved. The CDR3 is 12 residues long. The V gene lost 3 bases and the J gene lost 8 bases, with 7 bases spanning the gap. Per germline, CDR1 SGHDN and CDR2 FVKESK. The CDR3 DNA reads TGTGCCAGCAGCCACGGACCAGAAAAACTGTTTTTT. This codes for CASSHGPEKLFF.

Many counts were recorded for this clonotype. The chain uses TRBV5-1 and TRBJ2-7; 10 nucleotides line up with TRBD1. The CDR3 loop spans 16 amino acids. V lost 3 bases to trimming and J lost 10 bases; unmatched junction nucleotides: 16. Germline CDR1 is SGHRS and CDR2 is YFSETQ. The CDR3 region is CASSSDVTGTGEGQYF. The CDR3 nucleotides are TGCGCCAGCAGCTCTGACGTAACCGGGACAGGGGAAGGTCAGTACTTC.

The chain joins TRBV6-5 to TRBJ2-2; either TRBD1 or TRBD2 may fit D (5 bases each). Germline loops: CDR1 MNHEY, CDR2 SVGAGI. V lost 2 bases to trimming and J lost 8 bases, with 9 bases between them. This CDR3 is built from 13 residues. The CDR3 nucleotides read TGTGCCAGCAGTTACCGGGGCGCAGGGGAGCTGTTTTTT. Protein: CASSYRGAGELFF.

This clonotype appeared many times. V and J are TRBV12-3 or TRBV12-4 and TRBJ2-5; 7 bases agree with TRBD2. CDR3 length: 13 amino acids. The V and J ends lost 8 bases and 1 base, in that order; junction bases with no gene match: 4. CDR3 DNA sequence: TGTGCCAGCGGGGGGGGGATCCAAGAGACCCAGTACTTC. Protein product: CASGGGIQETQYF.

This clonotype was picked up one time. At one of its ends the junction is not consistent with the germline gene, which may arise from a read error. This chain connects TRBV7-9 to TRBJ1-4; 8 bases match TRBD1. The CDR3 spans 13 residues. CDR1 and CDR2 (germline): SEHNR, FQNEAQ (reference sequence). The CDR3 reads CASSSSAGGRLFF. The CDR3 DNA reads TGTGCCAGCAGCTCAAGTGCAGGGGGCAGGCTGTTCTTT.

The chain has TRBV15 and TRBJ2-6; the D is unclear. V gave up 0 bases and J gave up 2 bases, with 8 bases separating them. This CDR3 region has 16 residues. Germline assignment: CDR1 LNHNV and CDR2 YYDKDF (reference sequence). In DNA form, the CDR3 reads TGTGCCACCAGCAGAGATCTAGTAGCTGGGGCCAACGTCCTGACTTTC. Amino acid sequence: CATSRDLVAGANVLTF.

This chain's CDR3 is CSARVGGDRGSPLHF. The CDR3 DNA reads TGCAGTGCTAGAGTCGGGGGAGATCGGGGTTCACCCCTCCACTTT. The chain links TRBV20-1 to TRBJ1-6; D is possibly TRBD1 (5 bases). Germline V gene data show CDR1 as DFQATT and CDR2 as SNEGSKA (reference sequence). V was clipped by 1 base and J by 9 bases, with 16 bases between them. This CDR3 has 15 amino acids.

The sample holds many counts of this clonotype. This rearrangement joins TRBV19 to TRBJ2-5, with 10 bases identical to TRBD2. Per germline, CDR1 LNHDA and CDR2 SQIVND (reference sequence). The junction had 8 bases not matched to a gene; V was cut back by 3 bases and J by 1 base. This CDR3 spans 17 amino acids. The CDR3 loop reads CASSIRGLAEIQETQYF. CDR3 in DNA: TGTGCCAGTAGTATCAGAGGACTAGCGGAGATCCAAGAGACCCAGTACTTC. Based on the CDR3 plus reference TRBV19 and TRBJ2-5, the full variable domain is DGGITQSPKYLFRKEGQNVTLSCEQNLNHDAMYWYRQDPGQGLRLIYYSQIVNDFQKGDIAEGYSVSREKKESFPLTVTSAQKNPTAFYLCASSIRGLAEIQETQYFGPGTRLLVL.

With regard to this clonotype: The junction does not match germline at one end; this may be a read error. The chain has TRBV24-1 and TRBJ2-1; D may be TRBD1 (5 bases). Germline V gene sequence: CDR1 KGHDR, CDR2 SFDVKD. The CDR3 is made up of 15 amino acids. CDR3 in amino acids: CAASSSVNRSNEQFF. CDR3 nucleotide sequence: TGTGCCGCCAGCAGCTCGGTGAACAGGAGCAATGAGCAGTTCTTC.

V usage is TRBV20-1 and J usage is TRBJ1-4, with D uncertain. The germline CDR1 and CDR2 sequences are DFQATT and SNEGSKA (reference sequence). V gave up 5 bases and J gave up 4 bases, with 8 bases separating them. The CDR3 consists of 12 residues. This chain's CDR3 is CSAARNNEKLFF. The CDR3, as DNA: TGCAGTGCTGCCCGGAATAATGAAAAACTGTTTTTT.

This clonotype was counted at least ten times. The V call is TRBV6-1, the J call TRBJ1-4; no reliable D call. Trimming pared 3 bases from V and 0 bases from J, leaving 8 bases between. This CDR3 contains 15 residues. The germline V gene encodes CDR1 MNHNS and CDR2 SASEGT. The CDR3 reads CASSETGATNEKLFF. The CDR3 DNA reads as TGTGCCAGCAGTGAGACTGGGGCAACTAATGAAAAACTGTTTTTT.

As regards this clonotype: One junction end does not reproduce the germline sequence, and a read error may be involved. The CDR3 region is CANSNLPGQDSSNQPQHF. CDR3 in DNA: TGTGCCAACAGCAACCTTCCGGGACAGGATTCCTCCAATCAGCCTCAGCATTTT. V and J are TRBV7-2 and TRBJ1-5, with 8 bases that match TRBD1. Germline CDR1 is SGHTA and CDR2 is FQGNSA. The CDR3 sequence is 18 residues long.